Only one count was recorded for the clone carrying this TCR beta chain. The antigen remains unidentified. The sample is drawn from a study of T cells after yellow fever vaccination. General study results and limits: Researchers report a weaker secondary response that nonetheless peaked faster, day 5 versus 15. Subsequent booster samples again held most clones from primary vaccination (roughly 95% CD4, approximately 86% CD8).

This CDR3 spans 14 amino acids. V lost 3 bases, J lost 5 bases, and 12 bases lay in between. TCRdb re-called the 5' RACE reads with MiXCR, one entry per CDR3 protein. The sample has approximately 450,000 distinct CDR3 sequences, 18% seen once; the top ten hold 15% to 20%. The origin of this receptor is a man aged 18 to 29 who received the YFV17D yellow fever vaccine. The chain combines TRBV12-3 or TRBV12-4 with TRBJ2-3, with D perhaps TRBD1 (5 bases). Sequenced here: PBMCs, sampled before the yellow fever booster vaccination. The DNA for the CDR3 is TGTGCCAGCAGTTTCATACAGGAAGGAGATACGCAGTATTTT. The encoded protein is CASSFIQEGDTQYF.